This is a list of T cell receptor beta chains from one sample in a study of radiation and T cells in renal cell carcinoma. Assay: immunoSEQ multiplex PCR; the TCRdb copy retains only in-frame clones and omits some. The sample has about 19,000 clones; about 60% are singletons. The sample was tumor tissue, taken from a patient whose treatment included radiotherapy and nephrectomy. These receptors originate from a woman aged 65 to 85 with renal cell carcinoma. Both conserved end residues are part of each CDR3. D genes are given only for firm matches. Only part of the rows carry a size: once, few, many, or a class if the clone is expanded.

.	TRBJ2-3	TRBV6-5	few	CASSYLGQDTQYF	TGTGCCAGCAGTTACTTAGGGCAGGATACGCAGTATTTT
.	TRBJ1-5	TRBV19	.	CASSIGRGFSDHQPQHF	TGTGCCAGTAGTATCGGACGGGGGTTCTCAGATCATCAGCCCCAGCATTTT
.	TRBJ2-6	TRBV5-6	.	CASSLKGGGFFSGANVLTF	TGTGCCAGCAGCTTGAAGGGCGGGGGCTTCTTCTCCGGGGCCAACGTCCTGACTTTC
TRBD2	TRBJ2-1	TRBV11-1	.	CASSFQRGGPNEQFF	TGTGCCAGCAGCTTCCAGCGGGGGGGTCCTAATGAGCAGTTCTTC
.	TRBJ2-7	TRBV6-4	.	CASSDYREVYEQYF	TGTGCCAGCAGTGACTACAGGGAAGTCTACGAGCAGTACTTC
.	TRBJ1-1	TRBV6-6	.	CASSYQPLNTEAFF	TGTGCCAGCAGTTACCAGCCGTTGAACACTGAAGCTTTCTTT
TRBD1	TRBJ1-2	TRBV10-2	few	CASSPTGDNYGYTF	TGCGCCAGCAGCCCGACAGGGGATAACTATGGCTACACCTTC
TRBD1	TRBJ1-4	TRBV7-8	.	CASSNYRGGEKLFF	TGTGCCAGCAGCAACTACAGGGGGGGGGAAAAACTGTTTTTT
.	TRBJ2-3	TRBV5-4	.	CASSLARIGATQYF	TGTGCCAGCAGCTTGGCCCGTATTGGTGCGACGCAGTATTTT
.	TRBJ1-1	TRBV28	.	CARGGATEAFF	TGTGCCCGGGGGGGGGCCACTGAAGCTTTCTTT
.	TRBJ2-2	TRBV5-4	few	CASSLLTDTGELFF	TGTGCCAGCAGCTTACTGACTGACACCGGGGAGCTGTTTTTT
.	TRBJ1-5	TRBV2	.	CASSEAYGNQPQHF	TGTGCCAGCAGTGAAGCGTACGGGAATCAGCCCCAGCATTTT
.	TRBJ2-3	TRBV7-2	.	CASSLGGTGSTDTQYF	TGTGCCAGCAGCTTAGGCGGTACTGGGAGCACAGATACGCAGTATTTT
.	TRBJ1-2	TRBV15	.	CATSRDSSAYGYTF	TGTGCCACCAGCAGGGACAGTTCTGCTTATGGCTACACCTTC
.	TRBJ1-6	TRBV7-2	.	CASSLAWQVNSPLHF	TGTGCCAGCAGCTTAGCTTGGCAGGTTAATTCACCCCTCCACTTT
.	TRBJ2-7	TRBV5-1	once	CASSLKDSYEQYF	TGCGCCAGCAGCTTGAAGGACTCCTACGAGCAGTACTTC
.	TRBJ1-2	TRBV27	.	CASTKGHNYGYTF	TGTGCCAGCACAAAGGGGCACAACTATGGCTACACCTTC
.	TRBJ1-1	TRBV7-2	.	CASSSLVGTEAFF	TGTGCCAGCAGCTCCCTCGTGGGCACTGAAGCTTTCTTT
.	TRBJ1-3	TRBV27	once	CASSLSVSSGNTIYF	TGTGCCAGCAGTTTATCCGTCAGCTCTGGAAACACCATATATTTT
.	TRBJ2-1	TRBV30	.	CAWSALGAEQFF	TGTGCCTGGAGTGCACTGGGCGCCGAGCAGTTCTTC
.	TRBJ1-1	TRBV28	.	CASIPFGGRGNTEAFF	TGTGCCAGCATCCCATTTGGGGGACGGGGGAACACTGAAGCTTTCTTT
.	TRBJ1-2	TRBV2	.	CASSEALQGYGYTF	TGTGCCAGCAGTGAAGCGCTACAGGGTTATGGCTACACCTTC
TRBD1	TRBJ1-1	TRBV10-2	.	CASSRGLEAFF	TGCGCCAGCAGCAGGGGGCTCGAGGCTTTCTTT
.	TRBJ1-1	TRBV2	.	CASTMDSTATEAFF	TGTGCCAGCACTATGGACAGCACGGCCACTGAAGCTTTCTTT
TRBD1	TRBJ1-1	TRBV5-1	few	CASSLDRGAFF	TGCGCCAGCAGCCTTGACAGGGGTGCTTTCTTT
.	TRBJ2-1	TRBV15	.	CATGGVDRQFF	TGTGCCACCGGGGGGGTGGACAGGCAGTTCTTC
.	TRBJ1-1	TRBV4-2	.	CASSQASMNTEAFF	TGTGCCAGCAGCCAAGCCAGTATGAACACTGAAGCTTTCTTT
.	TRBJ2-3	TRBV10-3	.	CAITADASTDTQYF	TGTGCCATCACTGCGGACGCTAGCACAGATACGCAGTATTTT
TRBD1	TRBJ1-1	TRBV29-1	.	CSGGQWDAEAFF	TGCAGCGGGGGACAGTGGGACGCTGAAGCTTTCTTT
.	TRBJ2-5	TRBV7-7	.	CASSLAVEKTQYF	TGTGCTAGCAGCTTAGCGGTCGAGAAGACCCAGTACTTC
.	TRBJ1-2	TRBV9	few	CASSVPNGYTF	TGTGCCAGCAGCGTCCCAAATGGCTACACCTTC
.	TRBJ1-5	TRBV11-3	.	CASSLEAHSNQPQHF	TGTGCCAGCAGCTTAGAAGCACACAGCAATCAGCCCCAGCATTTT
.	TRBJ1-3	TRBV4-2	few	CASSQQSVSTLSGNTIYF	TGTGCCAGCAGCCAACAATCAGTATCTACTCTCTCTGGAAACACCATATATTTT
.	TRBJ2-3	TRBV7-3	few	CASSLLGTDTQYF	TGTGCCAGCAGCTTACTAGGCACAGATACGCAGTATTTT
.	TRBJ1-6	TRBV28	few	CASRPRVQSGSPLHF	TGTGCCAGCAGACCCAGGGTTCAGTCGGGTTCACCCCTCCACTTT
.	TRBJ1-5	TRBV28	few	CASGQGNQPQHF	TGTGCCAGCGGCCAGGGGAATCAGCCCCAGCATTTT
TRBD1	TRBJ1-5	TRBV19	few	CASSTLSGTANQPQHF	TGTGCCAGTAGTACGCTGTCCGGGACAGCGAATCAGCCCCAGCATTTT
.	TRBJ2-3	TRBV7-2	.	CASSPGTRGTDTQYF	TGTGCCAGCAGCCCAGGGACTCGCGGCACAGATACGCAGTATTTT
TRBD2	TRBJ2-3	TRBV11-2	.	CASSSGGLFTDTQYF	TGTGCCAGCAGCTCGGGGGGGTTGTTCACAGATACGCAGTATTTT
.	TRBJ1-4	TRBV5-1	medium-sized	CASSLVQSTNEKLFF	TGCGCCAGCAGCTTGGTGCAGTCAACTAATGAAAAACTGTTTTTT
TRBD1	TRBJ1-5	TRBV6-5	.	CASRPQGPGQPQHF	TGTGCCAGCAGACCACAGGGGCCAGGTCAGCCCCAGCATTTT
.	TRBJ2-3	TRBV2	.	CASSVSSDTQYF	TGTGCCAGCAGTGTGAGTTCAGATACGCAGTATTTT
.	TRBJ2-3	TRBV11-2	few	CASSLDGDGDTQYF	TGTGCCAGCAGCTTAGACGGGGATGGAGATACGCAGTATTTT
.	TRBJ2-7	TRBV10-3	.	CATYSGAYEQYF	TGTGCCACCTATAGCGGAGCCTACGAGCAGTACTTC
.	TRBJ2-7	TRBV28	few	CASSPRAGALSYEQYF	TGTGCCAGCAGTCCACGCGCGGGGGCCCTCTCCTACGAGCAGTACTTC
.	TRBJ1-5	TRBV4-2	.	CASSQEARGWQPQHF	TGTGCCAGCAGCCAAGAGGCGCGGGGTTGGCAGCCCCAGCATTTT
TRBD1	TRBJ1-5	TRBV12-5	.	CARAGTGFSNQPQHF	TGTGCTAGAGCCGGGACAGGGTTTAGTAATCAGCCCCAGCATTTT
.	TRBJ1-1	TRBV11-2	.	CASSPTGWTEAFF	TGTGCCAGCAGCCCTACAGGGTGGACTGAAGCTTTCTTT
.	TRBJ2-7	TRBV29-1	.	CSVEAKDAVGYEQYF	TGCAGCGTTGAGGCCAAGGACGCGGTGGGGTACGAGCAGTACTTC
.	TRBJ2-1	TRBV7-9	once	CASSPGWLPEQFF	TGTGCCAGCAGCCCAGGGTGGCTCCCTGAGCAGTTCTTC
.	TRBJ2-1	TRBV7-9	few	CASSLDGGSYNEQFF	TGTGCCAGCAGCTTAGACGGGGGCTCCTACAATGAGCAGTTCTTC
.	TRBJ1-6	TRBV15	once	CATSRKGSGVSSYNSPLHF	TGTGCCACCAGCAGGAAAGGATCCGGGGTTAGCTCCTATAATTCACCCCTCCACTTT
.	TRBJ1-1	TRBV28	once	CASSLFREGTEAFF	TGTGCCAGCAGTTTATTCAGGGAGGGCACTGAAGCTTTCTTT